The following is a TCR beta chain sequence with its context. The data were obtained in a study of blood T cell repertoires in COVID-19. CDR1 is MGHDK and CDR2 is SYGVNS in the germline V gene. The V gene lost 4 bases and the J gene lost 10 bases, with 19 bases spanning the gap. This CDR3 is 14 amino acids long. The assay was immunoSEQ multiplex PCR, and TCRdb's table has in-frame clones only and misses some. Found here are 150,000 to 200,000 clones, roughly 91% of them singletons; the top ten hold around 5%. Sequences were obtained from peripheral blood. The receptor's source is a young man with COVID-19, enrolled during active disease. This sequence joins TRBV25-1 and TRBJ1-1, with no clear D. CDR3 amino acids: CASSAIPLTRGAFF. CDR3 DNA sequence: TGTGCCAGCAGTGCAATTCCCCTGACCCGGGGAGCTTTCTTT.